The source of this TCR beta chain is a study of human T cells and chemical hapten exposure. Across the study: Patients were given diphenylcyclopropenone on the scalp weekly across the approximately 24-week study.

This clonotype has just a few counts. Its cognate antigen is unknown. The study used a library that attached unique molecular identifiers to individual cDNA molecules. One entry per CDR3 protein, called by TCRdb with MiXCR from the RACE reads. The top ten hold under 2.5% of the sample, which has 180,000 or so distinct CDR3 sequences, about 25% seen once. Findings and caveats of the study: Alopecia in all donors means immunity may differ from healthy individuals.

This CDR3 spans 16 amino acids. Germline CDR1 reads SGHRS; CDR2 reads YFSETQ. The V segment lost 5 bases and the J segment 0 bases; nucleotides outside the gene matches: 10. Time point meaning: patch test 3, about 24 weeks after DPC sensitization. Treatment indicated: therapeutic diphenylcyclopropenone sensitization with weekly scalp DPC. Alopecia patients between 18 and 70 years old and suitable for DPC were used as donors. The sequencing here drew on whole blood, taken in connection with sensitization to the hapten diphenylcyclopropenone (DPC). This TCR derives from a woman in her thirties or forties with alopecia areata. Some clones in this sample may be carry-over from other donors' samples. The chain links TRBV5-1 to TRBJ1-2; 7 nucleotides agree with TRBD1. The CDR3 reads CASRVETGSANYGYTF. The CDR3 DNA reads TGCGCCAGCAGAGTTGAGACAGGGAGCGCTAACTATGGCTACACCTTC.